This T cell receptor (beta chain) was identified in a study of blood T cell repertoires in COVID-19. About the research overall: PBMCs, B-cell-depleted T cells, or T cells provided the cDNA or gDNA that made up the material.

Germline V gene sequence: CDR1 SNHLY, CDR2 FYNNEI. V shed 5 bases, J shed 8 bases, and the junction held 5 bases outside the gene matches. CDR3 length: 14 residues. Per the original data handling: Reference gene primer amplification yielded estimated nucleated cell counts. The repertoire was sequenced with immunoSEQ multiplex PCR; TCRdb's copy has only in-frame clones and lacks some. That table furnishes V, J and clone size, whereas the DNA furnished D and trimming. The sample carries nearly 250,000 clones, roughly 88% recorded once. V is TRBV2 and J is TRBJ1-4; 10 positions agree with TRBD1. The sequence came from an elderly woman with COVID-19, enrolled during active disease. Sequencing was performed on peripheral blood. CDR3 in amino acids: CASSRDRGYEKLFF. CDR3 in DNA: TGTGCCAGCAGTCGGGACAGGGGCTACGAAAAACTGTTTTTT.